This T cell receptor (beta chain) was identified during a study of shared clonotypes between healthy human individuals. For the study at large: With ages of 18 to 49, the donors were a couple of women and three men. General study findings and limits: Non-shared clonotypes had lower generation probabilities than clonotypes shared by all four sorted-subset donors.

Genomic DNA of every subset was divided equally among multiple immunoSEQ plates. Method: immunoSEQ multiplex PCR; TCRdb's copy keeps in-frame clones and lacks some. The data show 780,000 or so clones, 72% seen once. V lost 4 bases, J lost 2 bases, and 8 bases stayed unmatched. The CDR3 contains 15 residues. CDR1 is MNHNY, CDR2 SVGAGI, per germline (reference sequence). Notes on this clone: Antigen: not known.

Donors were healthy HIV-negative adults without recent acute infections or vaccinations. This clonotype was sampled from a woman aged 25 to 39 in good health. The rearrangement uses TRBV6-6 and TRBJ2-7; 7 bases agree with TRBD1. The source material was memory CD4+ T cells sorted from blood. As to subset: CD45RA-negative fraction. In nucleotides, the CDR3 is TGTGCCAGCAGTTTCGAGGGGACAGAAACCTACGAGCAGTACTTC. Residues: CASSFEGTETYEQYF.